Sequencing of this TCR beta chain was carried out in a study of vaccination and CD4 T cells after COVID-19. On the study more broadly: A positive SARS-CoV-2 nasal swab PCR result was recorded for each convalescent patient; about 9 were mild and one severe.

This clonotype has only a few counts. What it recognizes is unknown. Treatment indicated: approximately 10-day PBMC culture with coronavirus spike peptide pools or control peptides (ViraFEST assay). Culture of two million PBMCs per well took place with around 10 IU/ml IL-2 and 8.5 to 10 ug/ml peptide pools. Sequencing of DNA taken from cultured CD4+ T cells relied on the Oncomine TCR Beta short-read assay. One entry per CDR3 protein, called by TCRdb with MiXCR from the PCR reads. This sample has more than 7,000 distinct CDR3 sequences, with 64% found just once. The CDR3 consists of 14 residues. Between the trimmed V and J ends, which lost 5 bases and 2 bases, there was a span of 9 bases. Germline V CDR1 and CDR2: SGHVS, FQNEAQ.

This chain links TRBV7-8 with TRBJ2-2; D is undetermined. The source material was CD4+ T cells from blood, cultured in vitro. The TCR was taken from a human donor who had recovered from COVID-19. The CDR3 reads CASSISRNTGELFF. Written as DNA, the CDR3 is TGTGCCAGCAGCATCTCTAGAAACACCGGGGAGCTGTTTTTT.